The present TCR beta chain was sequenced within a study of beta chain features in type 1 diabetes. Findings and caveats of the study: Across patients, naive, central memory and Treg TCRB repertoires exhibited apparently greater similarity than was observed across healthy donors. At VDJ recombination sites, type 1 diabetes patients had fewer insertions and more deleted nucleotides. Short templates might get an advantage during PCR, and this would be equal in patients and controls.

CDR1 and CDR2 from the germline V gene are MNHEY and SVGAGI. V was pared by 0 bases and J by 6 bases, with 11 bases between. The CDR3 spans 15 residues. Of note for this clone: Its cognate antigen is unknown.

Reverse transcribing all isolated RNA meant expressed TCRB transcripts were sequenced. The average for stem cell-like memory T cell samples was some 1 million reads. The table came from immunoSEQ multiplex PCR; TCRdb's copy has only in-frame clones and leaves some out. The sample consists of about 42,000 clones, roughly 50% of them appearing once. This clonotype was obtained from a woman in her 30s in good health. Sequenced material: stem cell memory CD4+ T cells from blood. The chain joins TRBV6-5 to TRBJ2-2, with D tentatively TRBD1 (5 bases). The CDR3 region is CASSYSAGYSGELFF. As DNA, the CDR3 is TGTGCCAGCAGTTACTCGGCAGGGTATTCCGGGGAGCTGTTTTTT.